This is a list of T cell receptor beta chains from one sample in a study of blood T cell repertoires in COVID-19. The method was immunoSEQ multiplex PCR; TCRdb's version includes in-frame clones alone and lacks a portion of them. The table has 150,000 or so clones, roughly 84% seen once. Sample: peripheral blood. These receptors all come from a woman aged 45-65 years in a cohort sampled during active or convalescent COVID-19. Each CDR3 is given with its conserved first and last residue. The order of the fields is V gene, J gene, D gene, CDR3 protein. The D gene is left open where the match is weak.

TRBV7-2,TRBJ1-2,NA,CASSPQTGTNYGYTF
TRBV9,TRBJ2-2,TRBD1,CASSVGYRGSGELFF
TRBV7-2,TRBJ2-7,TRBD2,CASSKGLADVRYF
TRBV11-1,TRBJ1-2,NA,CASSPRTEHGYTF
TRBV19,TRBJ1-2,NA,CASRTRGGPYGYTF
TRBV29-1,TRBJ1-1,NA,CSVADSDAEAFF
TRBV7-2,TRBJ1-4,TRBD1,CASSLLGQATGEKLFF
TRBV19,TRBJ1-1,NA,CASSSGFTEAFF
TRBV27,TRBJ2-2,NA,CASSLQQGYTGELFF
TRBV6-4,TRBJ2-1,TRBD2,CASSHLGGGTYNEQFF
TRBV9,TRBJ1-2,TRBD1,CASSVEGWTGGYYGYTF
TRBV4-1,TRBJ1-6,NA,CASSQDGLQTFNSPLHF
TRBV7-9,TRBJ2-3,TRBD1,CASSPTGPGADTQYF
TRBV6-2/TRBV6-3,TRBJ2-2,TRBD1,CASSYRWTGVKGTGELFF
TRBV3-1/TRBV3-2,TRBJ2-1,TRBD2,CASSLLAGGGNEQFF
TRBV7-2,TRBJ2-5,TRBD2,CASSLSAVAGQETQYF
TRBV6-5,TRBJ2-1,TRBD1,CASSYGTGGVNNEQFF
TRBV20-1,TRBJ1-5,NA,CSASSRTGILGQPQHF
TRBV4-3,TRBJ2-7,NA,CASSQELPYEQYF
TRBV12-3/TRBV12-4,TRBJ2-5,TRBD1,CASSPGTEETQYF
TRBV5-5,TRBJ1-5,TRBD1,CASSLGQGANQPQHF
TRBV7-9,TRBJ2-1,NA,CASSGNRGGYNEQFF
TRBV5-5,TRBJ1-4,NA,CASKTPRDEKLFF
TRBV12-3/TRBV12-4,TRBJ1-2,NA,CASSFTLSGYTF
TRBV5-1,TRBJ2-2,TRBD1,CASSLTPGTGVPGELFF
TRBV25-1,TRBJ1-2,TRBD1,CASSDTGESYGYTF
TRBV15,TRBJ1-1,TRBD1,CATTGTGGWAFF
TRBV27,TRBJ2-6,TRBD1,CASSPDRPVIGGANVLTF
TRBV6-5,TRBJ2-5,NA,CASSYSPGQSVGTQYF
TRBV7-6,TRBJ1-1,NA,CASSKNRDPNTEAFF
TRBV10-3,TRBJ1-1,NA,CAISVDTTEAFF
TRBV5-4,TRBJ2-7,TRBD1,CASSLQGAYEQYF
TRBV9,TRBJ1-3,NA,CASSVGTRYSGNTIYF
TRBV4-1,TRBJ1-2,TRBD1,CASSQTGEGYGYTF
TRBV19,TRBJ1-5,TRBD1,CASNRGQGARQPQHF
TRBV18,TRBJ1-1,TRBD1,CASSPIGTGGAGTEAFF
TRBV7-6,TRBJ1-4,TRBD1,CASSPGQGIATNEKLFF
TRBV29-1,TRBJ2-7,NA,CSVGEAGYEQYF